The 17 T cell receptor beta chains presented below share a single source sample, sequenced in a study of tumor-infiltrating lymphocytes in localized non-small cell lung cancer (dated by TCRdb to the early 2020s). The method behind the library was the immunoSEQ multiplex PCR assay. TCRdb provides this immuneACCESS table in a form limited to in-frame rearrangements. Some clones are lacking; in checked studies, under half of them reflect an unresolved V gene, and why the rest are absent is not known. The sample includes some 3,100 clones, with approximately 52% observed a single time. Together, the top ten hold about 10% of the sample. Sequencing input: uninvolved lung tissue not adjacent to the tumor. All receptors come from a human donor with non-small cell lung cancer.

This clone was recorded a few times. The chain combines TRBV9 with TRBJ2-1; D possibly uses TRBD1 or TRBD2 (6 bases each). The ends were cut back, 0 bases at V and 9 bases at J, with 13 bases in the middle. From germline, CDR1 is SGDLS and CDR2 YYNGEE. This CDR3 comprises 14 residues. The CDR3 sequence: CASSVAPEGGEQFF. CDR3 nucleotides: TGTGCCAGCAGCGTAGCCCCCGAGGGGGGTGAGCAGTTCTTC.

The chain employs TRBV7-6 and TRBJ2-3, with 7 bases aligning to TRBD2. The CDR3 has 17 residues. Germline values: CDR1 SGHVS, CDR2 FNYEAQ. V shed 3 bases, J shed 0 bases, and the junction held 9 bases outside the gene matches. DNA of the CDR3: TGTGCCAGCAGCTTTGGGGGGGGAACGACTAGCACAGATACGCAGTATTTT. Its translation: CASSFGGGTTSTDTQYF.

The chain links TRBV5-1 to TRBJ2-7; 10 bases are a match to TRBD1. V gave up 0 bases and J gave up 3 bases; unmatched junction bases: 6. Germline V gene data show CDR1 as SGHRS and CDR2 as YFSETQ. This CDR3 contains 16 residues. DNA of the CDR3: TGCGCCAGCAGCTTGGCCGGGACAGGGGCTGGCTACGAGCAGTACTTC. Its protein product is CASSLAGTGAGYEQYF. The full variable domain, in which reference TRBV5-1 and TRBJ2-7 provide the parts outside the CDR3, is KAGVTQTPRYLIKTRGQQVTLSCSPISGHRSVSWYQQTPGQGLQFLFEYFSETQRNKGNFPGRFSGRQFSNSRSEMNVSTLELGDSALYLCASSLAGTGAGYEQYFGPGTRLTVT.

The chain links TRBV5-6 to TRBJ1-4; the D is unclear. The CDR3 consists of 16 residues. Germline V lookup: CDR1 SGHDT, CDR2 YYEEEE. Trimming removed 3 bases from V and 7 bases from J, with 19 bases in between. In nucleotides, the CDR3 is TGTGCCAGCAGCTCCGGAGGCCTGGGAAAGAGTGAAAAACTGTTTTTT. Translated: CASSSGGLGKSEKLFF.

This clone came up a few times. The chain couples TRBV28 to TRBJ1-1; D is uncertain. V lost 6 bases to trimming and J lost 3 bases, with 8 bases between them. Germline V gives CDR1 MDHEN, CDR2 SYDVKM. This CDR3 has 12 amino acids. In DNA form, the CDR3 reads TGTGCCAGCAGATTAGAGGACACTGAAGCTTTCTTT. The encoded protein is CASRLEDTEAFF. Looking up the rest from reference TRBV28 and TRBJ1-1 gives the full variable domain: DVKVTQSSRYLVKRTGEKVFLECVQDMDHENMFWYRQDPGLGLRLIYFSYDVKMKEKGDIPEGYSVSREKKERFSLILESASTNQTSMYLCASRLEDTEAFFGQGTRLTVV.

With respect to this clone: The junction and the germline gene differ at one end; a read error may be behind it. The rearrangement links TRBV6-5 to TRBJ2-6, with 8 nucleotides matching TRBD1. Germline-derived CDR1 and CDR2 are MNHEY and SVGAGI. There are 15 residues in the CDR3. This chain's CDR3 is CASSNRGSGANVLTF. As DNA, the CDR3 is TGTGCCAGCAGTAACAGGGGGTCTGGCGCCAACGTCCTGACTTTC.

DNA of the CDR3: TGTGCCAGTAGTATTAAGAGGGCCAGCGAGAACACTGAAGCTTTCTTT. This sequence encodes CASSIKRASENTEAFF. The chain links TRBV19 to TRBJ1-1; D unresolved. V was shortened by 3 bases and J by 1 base, with 15 bases between the two germline ends. CDR1 is LNHDA and CDR2 is SQIVND in the germline V gene (reference sequence). The CDR3 contains 16 residues.

The chain employs TRBV11-2 and TRBJ1-1, with 7 bases identical to TRBD1. Germline CDR1 and CDR2: SGHAT and FQNNGV. The length of the CDR3 is 12 residues. Trimming removed 5 bases from V and 5 bases from J; junction bases left unmatched: 2. The CDR3 nucleotides are TGTGCCAGCAGCCTGGACAGGACTGAAGCTTTCTTT. It specifies CASSLDRTEAFF.

This CDR3 reads CASSFRDSPTDTQYF. For the CDR3, the DNA is TGTGCCAGCAGTTTCCGGGACTCTCCCACAGATACGCAGTATTTT. V and J are TRBV6-5 and TRBJ2-3; tentative D call: TRBD2 (6 bases). Looked up from germline, CDR1 is MNHEY and CDR2 is SVGAGI. V lost 4 bases to trimming and J lost 2 bases, with 13 bases between them. CDR3 length equals 15 residues.

The chain carries TRBV5-5 and TRBJ1-4; D is possibly TRBD1 (6 bases). Germline V gives CDR1 SGHKS, CDR2 YYEKEE (reference sequence). V lost 4 bases, J lost 0 bases, and 13 bases lay in between. This CDR3 region has 16 residues. CDR3 sequence (DNA): TGTGCCAGCAGCGGAGGGACACTAGCAACTAATGAAAAACTGTTTTTT. Translated: CASSGGTLATNEKLFF.

The chain combines TRBV6-5 with TRBJ2-3; D not certain. Germline V gene sequence: CDR1 MNHEY, CDR2 SVGAGI. The CDR3 length is 15 residues. Trimming took off 0 bases at V and 2 bases at J, with 9 bases between the two ends. CDR3 sequence (DNA): TGTGCCAGCAGTTACTCCTGGGAAAACACAGATACGCAGTATTTT. Encoded protein: CASSYSWENTDTQYF.

The gene calls are TRBV19 and TRBJ2-7, with D possibly being TRBD1 or TRBD2 (6 bases each). Germline V gene lookup returns CDR1 LNHDA and CDR2 SQIVND (reference sequence). The CDR3 has 15 residues. V was clipped by 7 bases and J by 5 bases, with 21 bases between them. In nucleotides, the CDR3 is TGTGCCAGTACCATGAGGGCCGGGGGCAAGGACGAGCAGTACTTC. Translated, it gives CASTMRAGGKDEQYF.

This chain uses TRBV7-2 with TRBJ1-3; D perhaps matches TRBD1 (5 bases). CDR3 length: 13 amino acids. The ends were cut back, 3 bases at V and 6 bases at J, with 9 bases in the middle. CDR1 is SGHTA, CDR2 FQGNSA, per germline. The CDR3 nucleotides read TGTGCCAGCAGCTTCGGGACGGCAAACACCATATATTTT. Amino acid sequence: CASSFGTANTIYF.

This clone has more than one count but fewer than ten. The chain has TRBV29-1 and TRBJ2-4; TRBD1 matches at 9 bases. CDR1 and CDR2 (germline): SQVTM, ANQGSEA. V gave up 3 bases and J gave up 6 bases; unmatched junction bases: 0. The CDR3 spans 12 residues. The CDR3 sequence is CSVETGGNIQYF. The DNA of the CDR3 is TGCAGCGTTGAGACAGGGGGAAACATTCAGTACTTC.

The V and J genes are TRBV10-3 and TRBJ2-7; D is ambiguous. This CDR3 has 12 residues. Germline-derived CDR1 and CDR2 are ENHRY and SYGVKD. V lost 3 bases to trimming and J lost 5 bases, with 8 bases between them. CDR3 bases: TGTGCCATCAGTGACTCTGCCCACGAGCAGTACTTC. Its protein product is CAISDSAHEQYF.

The chain links TRBV5-4 to TRBJ1-3; D might be TRBD1 (6 bases). The CDR3 totals 15 residues. CDR1 is SGHNT and CDR2 is YYREEE in the germline V gene (reference sequence). Trimming stripped 4 bases from V and 2 bases from J, with 13 bases between. As DNA, the CDR3 is TGTGCCAGCAGCCTCTACGACAGGCCTGGAAACACCATATATTTT. Amino acids: CASSLYDRPGNTIYF. Looking up the rest from reference TRBV5-4 and TRBJ1-3 gives the full variable domain: ETGVTQSPTHLIKTRGQQVTLRCSSQSGHNTVSWYQQALGQGPQFIFQYYREEENGRGNFPPRFSGLQFPNYSSELNVNALELDDSALYLCASSLYDRPGNTIYFGEGSWLTVV.

The rearrangement joins TRBV5-1 to TRBJ2-6; D is ambiguous. Trimming removed 2 bases at V and 0 bases at J, with 6 bases between. CDR3 length: 15 amino acids. Germline V gene sequence: CDR1 SGHRS, CDR2 YFSETQ. The CDR3 DNA follows: TGCGCCAGCAGCTTAGGAGTCTCTGGGGCCAACGTCCTGACTTTC. Encoded protein: CASSLGVSGANVLTF. Using reference TRBV5-1 and TRBJ2-6 for the parts outside the CDR3, the full variable domain is KAGVTQTPRYLIKTRGQQVTLSCSPISGHRSVSWYQQTPGQGLQFLFEYFSETQRNKGNFPGRFSGRQFSNSRSEMNVSTLELGDSALYLCASSLGVSGANVLTFGAGSRLTVL.